This T cell receptor beta chain was obtained from a study of OX40 agonist ivuxolimab in advanced cancers. Study-wide context: At approximately 83% male, the cohort had a mean age of roughly 60 years, ranging from about 20 to 79.

TCRdb keeps only in-frame clones here, not all; method: immunoSEQ multiplex PCR. Among around 68,000 clones listed, around 85% were seen once. Germline CDR1 is LNHDA and CDR2 is SQIVND (reference sequence). This CDR3 region has 15 residues. V shed 3 bases and J shed 2 bases, with 11 bases lying between them. This chain connects TRBV19 to TRBJ1-5, with D unclear. The clonotype was recovered from an adult with an advanced solid tumor such as melanoma, head and neck, liver or kidney cancer. The sample was CD4+ or CD8+ T cells sorted from blood, taken in a trial of the OX40 agonist ivuxolimab. The CDR3, as DNA: TGTGCCAGTAGTATCCCAGGTTCCCGCAATCAGCCCCAGCATTTT. Translating gives CASSIPGSRNQPQHF.